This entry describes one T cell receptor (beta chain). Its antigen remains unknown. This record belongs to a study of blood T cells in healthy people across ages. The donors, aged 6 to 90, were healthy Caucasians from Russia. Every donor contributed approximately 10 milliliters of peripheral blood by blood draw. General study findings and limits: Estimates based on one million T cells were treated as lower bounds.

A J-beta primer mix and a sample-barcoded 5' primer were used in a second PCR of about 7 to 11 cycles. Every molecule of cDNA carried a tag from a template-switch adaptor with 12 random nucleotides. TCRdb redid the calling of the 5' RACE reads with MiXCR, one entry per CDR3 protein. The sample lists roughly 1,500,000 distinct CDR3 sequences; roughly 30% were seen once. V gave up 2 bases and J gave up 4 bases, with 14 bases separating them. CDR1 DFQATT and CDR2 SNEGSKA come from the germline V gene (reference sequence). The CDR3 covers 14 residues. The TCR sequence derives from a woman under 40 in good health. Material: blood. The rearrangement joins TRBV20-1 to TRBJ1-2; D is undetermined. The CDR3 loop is CSARPNSGSYGYTF. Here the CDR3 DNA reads TGCAGTGCTAGACCCAACTCCGGATCCTATGGCTACACCTTC.